These 32 T cell receptor beta chains originate from one sample sequenced in a study of cytomegalovirus exposure and HLA in healthy donors. The PCR had 60 Vbeta and 13 Jbeta primers. Profiling relied on immunoSEQ multiplex PCR, and the TCRdb table lists in-frame clones only, not all of them. Of roughly 170,000 clones in the sample, approximately 80% are singletons; the top ten hold roughly 0.65%. The material sequenced was PBMCs. These receptors originate from a boy aged 5-17 years in good health and CMV-seronegative.

This chain connects TRBV19 to TRBJ2-7; 10 positions match TRBD2. V shed 4 bases and J 5 bases; nucleotides not matched to a gene: 14. The CDR3 spans 17 residues. Germline assignment: CDR1 LNHDA and CDR2 SQIVND (reference sequence). CDR3 nucleotides: TGTGCCAGTAGTAGACCGGGTTCTAGCGGGAGTTTACACGAGCAGTACTTC. The encoded protein is CASSRPGSSGSLHEQYF. Full variable domain (rest looked up from reference TRBV19 and TRBJ2-7): DGGITQSPKYLFRKEGQNVTLSCEQNLNHDAMYWYRQDPGQGLRLIYYSQIVNDFQKGDIAEGYSVSREKKESFPLTVTSAQKNPTAFYLCASSRPGSSGSLHEQYFGPGTRLTVT.

J is TRBJ1-2 and V is TRBV30; a possible D gene is TRBD1 (6 bases). The CDR3 is made up of 13 amino acids. Trimming left V 0 bases short and J 8 bases short, with 13 bases between. The germline gives CDR1 GTSNPN, CDR2 SVGIG (reference sequence). The CDR3 loop is CAWSVQGDTGYTF. Written as DNA, the CDR3 is TGTGCCTGGAGTGTACAGGGAGACACCGGCTACACCTTC.

This chain links TRBV19 with TRBJ2-1, with 7 bases identical to TRBD1. Trimming removed 5 bases from V and 7 bases from J; junction bases left unmatched: 5. CDR3 size: 13 residues. Germline values: CDR1 LNHDA, CDR2 SQIVND (reference sequence). CDR3: CASSGDRRNEQFF. The DNA of the CDR3 is TGTGCCAGTAGTGGGGACAGACGAAATGAGCAGTTCTTC.

This chain joins TRBV25-1 and TRBJ1-1; D gene ambiguous. The CDR3 runs to 11 residues. V gave up 4 bases and J gave up 9 bases, with 9 bases separating them. Germline V CDR1 and CDR2: MGHDK, SYGVNS. CDR3 region: CASSGGQKAFF. In nucleotides, the CDR3 is TGTGCCAGCAGTGGAGGCCAGAAAGCTTTCTTT. Looking up the rest from reference TRBV25-1 and TRBJ1-1 gives the full variable domain: EADIYQTPRYLVIGTGKKITLECSQTMGHDKMYWYQQDPGMELHLIHYSYGVNSTEKGDLSSESTVSRIRTEHFPLTLESARPSHTSQYLCASSGGQKAFFGQGTRLTVV.

The chain links TRBV30 to TRBJ2-5; D remains unclear. Trimming left V 0 bases short and J 5 bases short, with 4 bases between. The CDR3 consists of 11 residues. Germline-derived CDR1 and CDR2 are GTSNPN and SVGIG (reference sequence). CDR3 region: CAWSVSETQYF. DNA for the CDR3: TGTGCCTGGAGTGTATCGGAGACCCAGTACTTC.

This sequence joins TRBV7-9 and TRBJ1-5, with unresolved D. This CDR3 has 16 residues. Germline CDR1 and CDR2: SEHNR and FQNEAQ (reference sequence). Deletions cut 1 base from V and 4 bases from J, with 14 bases between. CDR3 sequence: CASSLGTGLRNQPQHF. Here the CDR3 DNA reads TGTGCCAGCAGCTTAGGGACTGGACTTCGTAATCAGCCCCAGCATTTT.

With regard to this clone: This CDR3 is also generated by other DNA sequences in the sample. The V call is TRBV30, the J call TRBJ1-1; D perhaps matches TRBD1 (6 bases). Germline V gene sequence: CDR1 GTSNPN, CDR2 SVGIG (reference sequence). The CDR3 consists of 16 residues. Trimming took 3 bases from V and 3 from J, leaving 20 bases between them. The CDR3 DNA reads TGTGCCTGGAGGAAGACTCTGAGGGGGGGTGACACTGAAGCTTTCTTT. Its protein is CAWRKTLRGGDTEAFF.

The V call is TRBV10-1, the J call TRBJ2-5, with 7 bases aligning to TRBD1. Germline loops: CDR1 WNHNN, CDR2 SYGVQD (reference sequence). The CDR3 length is 15 residues. The J segment lost 0 bases and the V segment lost 5 bases, leaving 6 bases of the junction unmatched. CDR3 amino acids: CASSSSRGYQETQYF. CDR3 nucleotide sequence: TGCGCCAGCAGTTCATCCAGGGGGTACCAAGAGACCCAGTACTTC.

This sequence joins TRBV29-1 and TRBJ1-1; the D gene is possibly TRBD1 (5 bases). Germline lookup yields CDR1 SQVTM and CDR2 ANQGSEA. Trimming pared 0 bases from V and 5 bases from J, leaving 13 bases between. The CDR3 has 14 residues. For the CDR3, the DNA is TGCAGCGTTGAAGAGTTGGCAGGGCGGACTGAAGCTTTCTTT. This codes for CSVEELAGRTEAFF. The variable domain in full, completed from reference TRBV29-1 and TRBJ1-1, reads SAVISQKPSRDICQRGTSLTIQCQVDSQVTMMFWYRQQPGQSLTLIATANQGSEATYESGFVIDKFPISRPNLTFSTLTVSNMSPEDSSIYLCSVEELAGRTEAFFGQGTRLTVV.

This chain uses TRBV5-6 with TRBJ1-3, with 7 nucleotides matching TRBD1. CDR1 SGHDT and CDR2 YYEEEE come from the germline V gene. The CDR3 is 15 residues long. V shed 4 bases and J 2 bases; nucleotides not matched to a gene: 6. The CDR3 protein is CASSKTGAPGNTIYF. The CDR3 bases are TGTGCCAGCAGCAAAACAGGGGCACCTGGAAACACCATATATTTT.

DNA for the CDR3: TGTGCCAGCAGCGAGACTAGCGGGCTGGGGGATACGCAGTATTTT. Protein sequence: CASSETSGLGDTQYF. The chain is built from TRBV7-3 and TRBJ2-3; 10 nucleotides align to TRBD2. Germline V gene data show CDR1 as SGHTA and CDR2 as FQGTGA. This CDR3 spans 15 amino acids. V was pared by 5 bases and J by 6 bases, with 8 bases of the junction left unmatched.

In its sample, this clone was seen a few times. V is TRBV19 and J is TRBJ1-5; D call uncertain. Germline CDR1 LNHDA, CDR2 SQIVND (reference sequence). The V gene lost 3 bases and the J gene lost 4 bases, with 7 bases spanning the gap. The CDR3 extends over 13 amino acids. The CDR3 DNA follows: TGTGCCAGTAGTATTGGCAGAAATCAGCCCCAGCATTTT. Translation gives CASSIGRNQPQHF.

The chain joins TRBV5-1 to TRBJ2-7, with TRBD1 identical over 11 bases. V shed 0 bases and J 2 bases; nucleotides not matched to a gene: 4. CDR1 is SGHRS, CDR2 YFSETQ, per germline. The CDR3 has 16 amino acids. For the CDR3, the DNA is TGCGCCAGCAGCTTGGTTACGGGACAGGGGGCCTACGAGCAGTACTTC. It is translated as CASSLVTGQGAYEQYF. The full variable domain, rest sourced from reference TRBV5-1 and TRBJ2-7, is KAGVTQTPRYLIKTRGQQVTLSCSPISGHRSVSWYQQTPGQGLQFLFEYFSETQRNKGNFPGRFSGRQFSNSRSEMNVSTLELGDSALYLCASSLVTGQGAYEQYFGPGTRLTVT.

CDR3 sequence reads: CASSQGEKLFF. The DNA for the CDR3 is TGTGCCAGCAGCCAGGGTGAAAAACTGTTTTTT. This sequence joins TRBV11-2 and TRBJ1-4; tentative D call: TRBD1 (5 bases). The germline V gene has CDR1 SGHAT and CDR2 FQNNGV. This CDR3 is built from 11 residues. V was cut by 5 bases and J by 7 bases, with 5 bases left in between.

This clone was detected only once. The chain has TRBV5-1 and TRBJ2-5; D gene uncertain. With the DNA end fitting TRBJ2-7 better, the J assignment may be wrong. Germline CDR1 SGHRS, CDR2 YFSETQ. The CDR3 has 15 residues. CDR3 sequence (DNA): TGCGCCAGCAGCTTGGCCGCCGGCAGTGGCGGCGAGCAGTACTTC. It yields the protein CASSLAAGSGGEQYF.

V usage is TRBV28 and J usage is TRBJ2-3, with TRBD2 matching 12 bases. The CDR3 has 17 residues. Germline assignment: CDR1 MDHEN and CDR2 SYDVKM. Trimming took 5 bases from V and 0 from J; bases not matched to a gene: 6. The CDR3 region is CASSHPGTSGSTDTQYF. The CDR3 nucleotides are TGTGCCAGCAGTCACCCCGGGACTAGCGGGAGCACAGATACGCAGTATTTT.

The chain has TRBV21-1 and TRBJ2-5; the table's D call, TRBD2, was not checked against the DNA. TRBV21-1 is annotated as a pseudogene. The CDR3 has 17 residues. The CDR3 nucleotides are TGTGCCAGCAGCAAAGACTCTCTCCTGAAGATCGAAGAGACCCAGTACTTC. This sequence encodes CASSKDSLLKIEETQYF.

This chain joins TRBV6-1 and TRBJ1-2; D possibly corresponds to TRBD1 (6 bases). The CDR3 runs to 15 residues. The germline V gene encodes CDR1 MNHNS and CDR2 SASEGT. Trimming took 4 bases from V and 7 from J, leaving 19 bases between them. CDR3 region: CASSGPGTRQVGYTF. The DNA of the CDR3 is TGTGCCAGCAGTGGTCCCGGGACAAGGCAGGTTGGCTACACCTTC.

This clone is a singleton in its sample. The genes are TRBV10-3 and TRBJ1-1; 9 bases are a match to TRBD1. Trimming took 4 bases from V and 4 from J; bases not matched to a gene: 4. This CDR3 spans 14 amino acids. From germline, CDR1 is ENHRY and CDR2 SYGVKD. CDR3: CAISGNRGLTEAFF. The CDR3 DNA sequence: TGTGCCATCAGTGGCAACAGGGGGCTCACTGAAGCTTTCTTT.

V is TRBV5-1 and J is TRBJ2-5; the D is unclear. Trimming took off 0 bases at V and 2 bases at J, with 11 bases between the two ends. The CDR3 totals 15 residues. From germline, CDR1 is SGHRS and CDR2 YFSETQ. The CDR3 sequence is CASSLVSRQQETQYF. The DNA for the CDR3 is TGCGCCAGCAGCTTGGTATCGCGGCAGCAAGAGACCCAGTACTTC.

This clone was counted once. The rearrangement links TRBV5-6 to TRBJ1-1; TRBD1 might be the D (5 bases). The V and J ends lost 4 bases and 1 base respectively, with 8 bases between them. The CDR3 extends over 13 amino acids. The germline V gene has CDR1 SGHDT and CDR2 YYEEEE. For the CDR3, the DNA is TGTGCCAGCAGCCGGAGGGGGAACACTGAAGCTTTCTTT. Amino acids: CASSRRGNTEAFF.

This chain connects TRBV6-1 to TRBJ2-2; D may be TRBD2 (5 bases). The germline V and J ends were trimmed by 6 bases and 7 bases, with 9 bases remaining between them. From germline, CDR1 is MNHNS and CDR2 SASEGT. This CDR3 is built from 12 residues. This chain's CDR3 is CASSYGIGELFF. For the CDR3, the DNA is TGTGCCAGCAGCTACGGGATCGGGGAGCTGTTTTTT.

The chain has TRBV11-2 and TRBJ1-1; D is possibly TRBD1 (5 bases). V shed 6 bases and J shed 7 bases, with 15 bases lying between them. This CDR3 has 13 residues. CDR1 is SGHAT, CDR2 FQNNGV, per germline. The CDR3 DNA reads TGTGCCAGCAGAGACCAGGGTAGGAGTGAAGCTTTCTTT. This codes for CASRDQGRSEAFF.

V usage is TRBV4-1 and J usage is TRBJ1-2; TRBD1 agrees at 9 bases. This CDR3 spans 14 amino acids. Germline V CDR1 and CDR2: MGHRA, YSYEKL. V was clipped by 1 base and J by 4 bases; unmatched bases: 1. CDR3 in amino acids: CASSQVDRGYGYTF. CDR3 DNA sequence: TGCGCCAGCAGCCAAGTGGACAGGGGCTATGGCTACACCTTC.

The chain employs TRBV12-5 and TRBJ1-2; 7 nucleotides align to TRBD1. The trim removed 1 base at V and 3 bases at J, leaving 2 bases unmatched. CDR3 length equals 14 residues. CDR1 LGHNT and CDR2 FRNRAP come from the germline V gene. The CDR3 coding sequence is TGTGCTAGTGGTTTGGAGGGGGCCCACTATGGCTACACCTTC. Amino acid sequence: CASGLEGAHYGYTF.

The chain employs TRBV5-4 and TRBJ1-2, with 11 bases that match TRBD1. V was clipped by 4 bases and J by 0 bases; unmatched bases: 8. Looked up from germline, CDR1 is SGHNT and CDR2 is YYREEE (reference sequence). The CDR3 is 17 amino acids. The CDR3 DNA sequence: TGTGCCAGCAGCGCCGGACAGGGGGCCTTCTCTAACTATGGCTACACCTTC. Its protein product is CASSAGQGAFSNYGYTF. Drawing the rest from reference TRBV5-4 and TRBJ1-2, the complete variable domain is ETGVTQSPTHLIKTRGQQVTLRCSSQSGHNTVSWYQQALGQGPQFIFQYYREEENGRGNFPPRFSGLQFPNYSSELNVNALELDDSALYLCASSAGQGAFSNYGYTFGSGTRLTVV.

V usage is TRBV11-2 and J usage is TRBJ2-3; D is perhaps TRBD2 (6 bases). This CDR3 comprises 14 residues. In germline, CDR1 is SGHAT, CDR2 FQNNGV. The ends were cut back, 1 base at V and 11 bases at J, with 16 bases in the middle. CDR3 DNA: TGTGCCAGCAGCTTAGTGTTGCTAGGCGGGATGCAGTATTTT. Translating it yields CASSLVLLGGMQYF.

This sequence joins TRBV13 and TRBJ2-2; tentative D call: TRBD1 (5 bases). This CDR3 comprises 17 residues. From germline, CDR1 is PRHDT and CDR2 FYEKMQ (reference sequence). V was cut by 5 bases and J by 0 bases, with 16 bases left in between. This chain's CDR3 is CASSTGTESPNTGELFF. CDR3 nucleotide sequence: TGTGCCAGCAGCACAGGAACAGAGTCCCCGAACACCGGGGAGCTGTTTTTT.

This sequence joins TRBV7-9 and TRBJ1-1, with D tentatively TRBD1 (5 bases). V was shortened by 5 bases and J by 4 bases, with 11 bases between the two germline ends. Germline V gene sequence: CDR1 SEHNR, CDR2 FQNEAQ (reference sequence). The CDR3 loop spans 13 amino acids. CDR3 sequence reads: CASSTYQGTEAFF. In nucleotides, the CDR3 is TGTGCCAGCAGCACGTACCAGGGCACTGAAGCTTTCTTT.

The genes are TRBV18 and TRBJ1-1, with 7 bases matching TRBD1. Losses at the gene ends were 2 bases for V and 1 base for J; bases not matched to a gene: 4. CDR3 length: 15 amino acids. CDR1 and CDR2 (germline): KGHSH, LQKENI. CDR3 DNA sequence: TGTGCCAGCTCACCAGAGGACAGGCGGAACACTGAAGCTTTCTTT. It translates to CASSPEDRRNTEAFF.

The sample holds a few counts of this clone. The chain combines TRBV28 with TRBJ2-7; D remains unclear. Germline values: CDR1 MDHEN, CDR2 SYDVKM. CDR3 length: 14 residues. V lost 7 bases, J lost 1 base, and 14 bases lay in between. This CDR3 reads CASTRFRRSYEQYF. The CDR3 DNA sequence: TGTGCCAGCACGAGGTTTAGGAGATCCTACGAGCAGTACTTC.

The chain recombines TRBV30 with TRBJ2-2; TRBD2 is a possible D gene (6 bases). The CDR3 covers 16 residues. Germline loops: CDR1 GTSNPN, CDR2 SVGIG (reference sequence). The V end was cut by 0 bases, the J end by 7 bases, with 18 bases between. CDR3 DNA sequence: TGTGCCTGGAGTGTTTTCGGGAGAGATTCGTACGGGGAGCTGTTTTTT. This gives the protein CAWSVFGRDSYGELFF.